This TCR beta chain appears in the sequencing data of a study of control samples from healthy donors and cancer patients. Germline CDR1 SGHDN, CDR2 FVKESK. Unmatched junction bases numbered 6, after V lost 3 bases and J lost 3 bases. This CDR3 is built from 15 residues. TCRdb keeps only in-frame clones here, not all; method: immunoSEQ multiplex PCR. This sample has approximately 140,000 clones, with roughly 92% found just once. The sequenced sample was blood. This clonotype originated in a man aged 25-40 years in good health. V and J are TRBV14 and TRBJ2-7, with TRBD2 matching 9 bases. The CDR3 protein is CASSHTAGGSYEQYF. The DNA of the CDR3 is TGTGCCAGCAGCCATACAGCGGGAGGAAGCTACGAGCAGTACTTC.